The sequence of this TCR beta chain was determined in a study of OX40 agonist ivuxolimab in advanced cancers. Across the study: The patients' treatment was ivuxolimab, an agonistic anti-OX40 (CD134) antibody.

Systemic immunosuppression or autoimmune disease history was grounds to exclude patients. Clones were sequenced by immunoSEQ multiplex PCR, and TCRdb holds only the in-frame ones, with some missing. Of approximately 51,000 clones listed, 60% to 80% were seen once; the top ten hold 2% to 2.5%. Germline V CDR1 and CDR2: SGHTS, YDEGEE. The ends lost 4 bases at V and 11 bases at J; junction bases unmatched: 8. CDR3 length: 13 amino acids. The sequenced sample was CD4+ or CD8+ T cells sorted from blood, obtained in a trial of the OX40 agonist ivuxolimab. The rearrangement uses TRBV5-8 and TRBJ1-1, with TRBD1 identical over 10 bases. This TCR was sampled from an adult with an advanced solid tumor such as melanoma, head and neck, liver or kidney cancer. As DNA, the CDR3 is TGTGCCAGCAGCCGGGGACAGGGGTTTTGGGCTTTCTTT. This translates into CASSRGQGFWAFF.